The clone carrying this TCR beta chain showed up just a few times. The target antigen is unknown. These data are taken from a study of identical twins. Findings and caveats of the study: Excess sharing between twins was weaker in beta out-of-frame sequences.

TCRdb re-called the 5' RACE reads with MiXCR, one entry per CDR3 protein. Altogether 700,000 to 950,000 distinct CDR3 sequences are present, roughly 12% being singletons, with the ten largest covering 1.5% to 2%. In addition, the sample was reused for a study of yellow fever vaccine responses in identical twins.

The origin of this receptor is a woman younger than 30 in good health. The sample taken for sequencing was PBMCs.

CDR3 nucleotide sequence: TGTGCCAGCAGCCAAGCCAGACAGACGGATACGCAGTATTTT. Its translation: CASSQARQTDTQYF. The chain has TRBV5-6 and TRBJ2-3; possible D gene TRBD1, 5 bases. V shed 4 bases and J shed 6 bases, with 15 bases lying between them. Germline V gene data show CDR1 as SGHDT and CDR2 as YYEEEE. The CDR3 length is 14 residues.